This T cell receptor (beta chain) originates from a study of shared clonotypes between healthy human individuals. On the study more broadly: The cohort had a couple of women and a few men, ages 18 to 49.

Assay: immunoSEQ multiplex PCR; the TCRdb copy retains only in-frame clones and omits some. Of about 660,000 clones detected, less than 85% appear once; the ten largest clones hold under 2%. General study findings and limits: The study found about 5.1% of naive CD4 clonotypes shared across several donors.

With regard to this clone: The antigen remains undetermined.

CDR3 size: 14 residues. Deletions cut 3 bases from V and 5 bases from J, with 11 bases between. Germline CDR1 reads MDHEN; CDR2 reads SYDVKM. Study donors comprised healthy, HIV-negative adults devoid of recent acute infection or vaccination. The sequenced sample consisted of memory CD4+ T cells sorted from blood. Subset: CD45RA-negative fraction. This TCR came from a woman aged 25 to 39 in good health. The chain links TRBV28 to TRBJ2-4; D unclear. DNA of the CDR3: TGTGCCAGCAGTTTTCAGGAAGGCCAAAACATTCAGTACTTC. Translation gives CASSFQEGQNIQYF.